These 5 T cell receptor beta chains share one sample of origin, sequenced in a study of CD8 T cells in ankylosing spondylitis. TCRdb re-analysed the 5' RACE reads in MiXCR, keeping a single row per CDR3 protein. The profile covers 120,000 or so distinct CDR3 sequences, with about an eighth appearing a single time and roughly 3% taken by the ten largest. The material sequenced was blood, either unsorted or a sorted T cell fraction (not recorded which). Receptors originate from a female donor with ankylosing spondylitis or in good health (not recorded which).

This clonotype was found many times. The chain is built from TRBV6-5 and TRBJ1-1; TRBD1 agrees at 7 bases. The CDR3 has 15 residues. Germline CDR1 reads MNHEY; CDR2 reads SVGAGI. V was clipped by 0 bases and J by 7 bases; unmatched bases: 8. CDR3 DNA sequence: TGTGCCAGCAGTTACTCGAGGTTAGGGGGCGGTGAAGCTTTCTTT. Translation: CASSYSRLGGGEAFF.

V and J are TRBV11-2 and TRBJ2-7; D is uncertain. The V end lost 5 bases, the J end lost 1 base, and 15 bases lay between the germline ends. The germline gives CDR1 SGHAT, CDR2 FQNNGV. The CDR3 runs to 15 residues. CDR3 amino acids: CASSPLLSPSYEQYF. The CDR3 region has the DNA TGTGCCAGCAGCCCACTATTAAGTCCTTCCTACGAGCAGTACTTC.

In this sample, this clonotype turned up many times. The rearrangement joins TRBV20-1 to TRBJ2-3; D is unresolved. CDR1 and CDR2 from the germline V gene are DFQATT and SNEGSKA (reference sequence). Trimming shortened V by 3 bases and J by 3 bases, and 16 bases separated the two germline ends. CDR3 length equals 15 residues. CDR3 amino acids: CSASRWVERTDTQYF. CDR3 nucleotides: TGCAGTGCTAGCCGGTGGGTTGAGAGGACAGATACGCAGTATTTT.

This clonotype was picked up many times. The chain uses TRBV20-1 and TRBJ2-7; 7 bases align to TRBD1. The CDR3 is made up of 13 amino acids. CDR1 DFQATT and CDR2 SNEGSKA come from the germline V gene (reference sequence). The J segment lost 4 bases and the V segment lost 7 bases, leaving 10 bases of the junction unmatched. This CDR3 is CSGSKDRPYEQYF. CDR3 DNA: TGCAGTGGAAGTAAGGACAGGCCTTACGAGCAGTACTTC.

This clonotype was picked up many times. This chain uses TRBV24-1 with TRBJ2-1; D unclear. The CDR3 totals 15 residues. V was trimmed by 7 bases and J by 0 bases, leaving 12 bases between them. CDR1 is KGHDR, CDR2 SFDVKD, per germline. DNA for the CDR3: TGTGCCACCAGCGGAATGATCGGCTCCTACAATGAGCAGTTCTTC. Encoded protein: CATSGMIGSYNEQFF.